This T cell receptor beta chain was retrieved from a study of T cells in Graves' hyperthyroidism and ophthalmopathy. Researchers took RNA transcripts and amplified the TCR beta CDR3 regions from them. First-round RT-PCR of the TCR CDR3 relied on the HTBI primer set. TCRdb passed the multiplex PCR reads through MiXCR, listing each CDR3 protein once. The data show around 300,000 distinct CDR3 sequences, approximately 15% seen once. The germline V and J ends were trimmed by 5 bases and 2 bases, with 13 bases remaining between them. This CDR3 spans 14 amino acids. Germline lookup yields CDR1 MNHEY and CDR2 SMNVEV (reference sequence). Points on this clonotype: Its specificity is not known.

Findings and caveats of the study: In simple terms, a model built on 13 V-J features told ophthalmopathy apart from stable hyperthyroidism.

Stability of Graves' hyperthyroidism was defined as absent ophthalmopathy progression within 18 months. Disease duration under 2 months; hyperthyroidism patients were aged 18 to 65. Sequencing was done on a sample of blood. The sequence derives from a woman aged 30 to 39 with Graves' hyperthyroidism. V and J are TRBV27 and TRBJ2-7, with D possibly matching TRBD1 (5 bases). This CDR3 is CASSSQGVPYEQYF. In DNA form, the CDR3 reads TGTGCCAGCAGTAGCCAGGGTGTGCCCTACGAGCAGTACTTC.